A selection of T cell receptor beta chains follows, all from one sample in a study of early T cells in non-severe SARS-CoV-2 infection. A single record per CDR3 protein comes from TCRdb applying MiXCR to the 5' RACE reads. The sample holds some 71,000 distinct CDR3 sequences, about an eighth seen once. The sequences come from whole blood, collected at baseline. These receptors were collected from an adult who was a healthcare worker with PCR-confirmed SARS-CoV-2 infection or an uninfected control (not recorded which). CDR3s include the opening cysteine and the closing phenylalanine or tryptophan. Each record gives: D gene, V gene, J gene, clone size, CDR3 protein, CDR3 DNA. A D gene is named only where the DNA matches it firmly. Clone size is not always given. Where it is, it says once, few, many or a class for expanded clones.

-	TRBV11-2	TRBJ1-1	-	CASSLGPRGTRGEAFF	TGTGCCAGCAGCTTAGGCCCCCGCGGGACTCGGGGTGAAGCTTTCTTT
TRBD1	TRBV10-3	TRBJ2-1	few	CAISEDRVPYNEQFF	TGTGCCATCAGTGAAGACAGGGTCCCCTACAATGAGCAGTTCTTC
-	TRBV11-2	TRBJ2-1	few	CASSRVRGPHEQFF	TGTGCCAGCAGCCGGGTGCGCGGCCCCCATGAGCAGTTCTTC
-	TRBV18	TRBJ1-6	-	CASSRAGQPNSPLHF	TGTGCCAGCTCCCGGGCCGGACAGCCTAATTCACCCCTCCACTTT
TRBD2	TRBV12-3/TRBV12-4	TRBJ2-7	many	CASSPLAGGPYEQYF	TGTGCCAGCAGTCCCCTAGCGGGAGGACCCTACGAGCAGTACTTC
-	TRBV6-1	TRBJ1-5	-	CASAWGHSQPQHF	TGTGCCAGTGCTTGGGGGCACAGTCAGCCCCAGCATTTT
TRBD1	TRBV2	TRBJ1-5	many	CASGDPRQGGDQPQHF	TGTGCCAGCGGTGACCCTAGACAGGGTGGCGATCAGCCCCAGCATTTT
-	TRBV11-2	TRBJ2-1	few	CASSRTLYNEQFF	TGTGCCAGCAGCCGAACCCTATACAATGAGCAGTTCTTC
-	TRBV20-1	TRBJ2-7	few	CSARAGVSYEQYF	TGCAGTGCGCGGGCAGGGGTCTCCTACGAGCAGTACTTC
TRBD1	TRBV28	TRBJ2-7	many	CASSLSGTGLRF	TGTGCCAGCAGTTTATCCGGGACAGGCTTGCGCTTC
-	TRBV29-1	TRBJ1-1	-	CSVDRVNTEAFF	TGCAGCGTTGACCGAGTGAACACTGAAGCTTTCTTT
TRBD2	TRBV12-3/TRBV12-4	TRBJ2-3	-	CASSLGLAGGSTDTQYF	TGTGCCAGCAGTTTAGGCCTGGCGGGGGGGAGCACAGATACGCAGTATTTT
-	TRBV11-2	TRBJ1-1	few	CASSFPKGGLNTEAFF	TGTGCCAGCAGCTTCCCGAAGGGCGGATTGAACACTGAAGCTTTCTTT
-	TRBV2	TRBJ2-7	many	CASSEPFRYEQYF	TGTGCCAGCAGTGAACCGTTCAGATACGAGCAGTACTTC
TRBD2	TRBV15	TRBJ2-1	many	CATSRDRWREFYNEQFF	TGTGCCACCAGCAGAGATCGATGGCGGGAGTTCTACAATGAGCAGTTCTTC
-	TRBV5-1	TRBJ1-4	-	CASSQGTPGEKLFF	TGCGCCAGCAGCCAGGGGACACCCGGTGAAAAACTGTTTTTT
-	TRBV24-1	TRBJ2-2	many	CATSDPSGAAGELFF	TGTGCCACCAGTGATCCATCGGGGGCTGCCGGGGAGCTGTTTTTT
TRBD1	TRBV29-1	TRBJ2-7	few	CSVAATGILVGQYF	TGCAGCGTTGCAGCGACAGGGATCCTAGTAGGGCAGTACTTC
-	TRBV7-9	TRBJ2-5	-	CASSPPPGPQETQYF	TGTGCCAGCAGCCCCCCACCGGGACCGCAAGAGACCCAGTACTTC
-	TRBV30	TRBJ1-1	few	CAWSPQRTEAFF	TGTGCCTGGAGTCCACAGCGGACTGAAGCTTTCTTT
-	TRBV7-8	TRBJ1-6	-	CASSFTGGDSPLHF	TGTGCCAGCAGCTTTACTGGAGGAGATTCACCCCTCCACTTT
-	TRBV20-1	TRBJ2-1	few	CSASPGPGNEQFF	TGCAGTGCTAGTCCGGGACCAGGGAATGAGCAGTTCTTC
-	TRBV18	TRBJ2-7	-	CASSTGPSYEQYF	TGTGCCAGCTCAACTGGACCGAGCTACGAGCAGTACTTC
-	TRBV3-1	TRBJ1-5	few	CASSNQGVQPQHF	TGTGCCAGCAGCAACCAGGGTGTTCAGCCCCAGCATTTT
-	TRBV11-2	TRBJ2-1	-	CASRNLGGLGNEQFF	TGTGCCAGCAGGAACTTGGGCGGATTGGGCAATGAGCAGTTCTTC